This TCR beta chain was sequenced during a study of human T cells and chemical hapten exposure. Germline V gives CDR1 SGDLS, CDR2 YYNGEE. V lost 5 bases and J 8 bases, leaving 19 bases between the germline ends. This CDR3 spans 14 amino acids. MiXCR, run by TCRdb on the RACE reads, gives a single entry per CDR3 protein. The table shows 150,000 to 200,000 distinct CDR3 sequences, with about 27% occurring only once. Time point specified: patch test 3, about 24 weeks after DPC sensitization. Sample treatment: therapeutic diphenylcyclopropenone sensitization with weekly scalp DPC. The sequence was collected from a woman aged 18 to 35 with alopecia areata. Some clones in this sample may be carry-over from other donors' samples. Sequences were derived from whole blood, sampled in connection with sensitization to the hapten diphenylcyclopropenone (DPC). The genes are TRBV9 and TRBJ1-1; TRBD1 is a possible D gene (6 bases). The CDR3 loop is CASREIGGHKEAFF. The CDR3, as DNA: TGTGCCAGCAGGGAAATTGGGGGACACAAAGAAGCTTTCTTT.